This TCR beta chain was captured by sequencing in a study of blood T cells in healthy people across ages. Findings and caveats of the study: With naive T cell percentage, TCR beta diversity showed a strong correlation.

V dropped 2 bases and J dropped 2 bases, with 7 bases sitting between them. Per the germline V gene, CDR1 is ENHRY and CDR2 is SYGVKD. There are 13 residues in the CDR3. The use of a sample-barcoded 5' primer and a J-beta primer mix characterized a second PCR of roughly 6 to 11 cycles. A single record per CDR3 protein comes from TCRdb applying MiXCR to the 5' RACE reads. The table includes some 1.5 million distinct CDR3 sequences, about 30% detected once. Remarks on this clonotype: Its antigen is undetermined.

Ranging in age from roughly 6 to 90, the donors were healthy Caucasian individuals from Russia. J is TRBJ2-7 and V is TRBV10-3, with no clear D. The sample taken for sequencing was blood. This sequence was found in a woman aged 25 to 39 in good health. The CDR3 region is CAISETVTYEQYF. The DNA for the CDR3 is TGTGCCATCAGTGAGACAGTCACCTACGAGCAGTACTTC.